The sample holds many counts of the clone carrying this T cell receptor (beta chain). Its matching antigen is unknown. This sample's time point: newly diagnosed GD, antithyroid drugs for less than 3 months. The authors made the TCR library using RNA they extracted from PBMCs. CDR1 and CDR2 from the germline V gene are SGHRS and YFSETQ. This CDR3 has 16 residues. The junction had 3 bases not matched to a gene; V was cut back by 1 base and J by 1 base. Building the TCR beta libraries relied on iRepertoire HTBI primers, and CDR3 regions underwent Arm-PCR. TCRdb processed the multiplex PCR reads anew with MiXCR; each CDR3 protein has one entry. In the table there are around 400,000 distinct CDR3 sequences, around a sixth of which are singletons. The sample comes from a study of regulatory T cells in long-lasting Graves disease. Whole-study findings and limits: TRBV28 was favored in persistent disease, as were TRBJ1-2 and TRBJ2-5.

The origin of this receptor is a female donor with Graves disease. Material: peripheral blood mononuclear cells (PBMCs), obtained at new diagnosis, from a patient treated with antithyroid drugs. The chain employs TRBV5-1 and TRBJ2-3; 10 nucleotides align to TRBD2. The CDR3 region is CASSLILAGGTDTQYF. DNA of the CDR3: TGCGCCAGCAGCTTGATCCTAGCGGGAGGCACAGATACGCAGTATTTT.